This TCR beta chain was recorded in a study of T cell repertoires in cytomegalovirus infection. Points from the study as a whole: HLA-C-restricted, CMV-specific TCR beta clonotypes were dominant ex vivo. Summed public TCR beta family frequency identified CMV carriers bearing the relevant HLA.

This clonotype was seen at least ten times. The antigen remains unidentified. In TCRdb, the reads were re-called with MiXCR into one record per CDR3 protein. The sample lists almost 300,000 distinct CDR3 sequences, around 10% occurring once. Per the germline V gene, CDR1 is LGHNA and CDR2 is YNFKEQ. The germline V and J ends were trimmed by 1 base and 1 base, with 5 bases remaining between them. The CDR3 totals 15 residues. This chain links TRBV4-2 with TRBJ1-6; D is undetermined. Material for sequencing was PBMCs. This receptor was obtained from a human donor in good health (CMV status not recorded). Some clones in this sample may be carry-over from other donors' samples. CDR3 amino acids: CASSQGGSYNSPLHF. CDR3 DNA: TGTGCCAGCAGCCAAGGAGGTTCCTATAATTCACCCCTCCACTTT.